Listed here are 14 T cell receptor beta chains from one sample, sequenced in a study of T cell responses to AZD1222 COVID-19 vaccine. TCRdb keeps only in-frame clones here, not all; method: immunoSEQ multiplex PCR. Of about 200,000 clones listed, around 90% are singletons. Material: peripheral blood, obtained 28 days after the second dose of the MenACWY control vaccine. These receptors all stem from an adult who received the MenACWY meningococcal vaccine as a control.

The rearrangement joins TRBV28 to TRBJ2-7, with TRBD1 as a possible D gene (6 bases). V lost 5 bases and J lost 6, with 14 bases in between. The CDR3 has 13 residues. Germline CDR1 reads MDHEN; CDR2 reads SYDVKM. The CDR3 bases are TGTGCCAGCAGTACCTACAGGGTTTTCGAGCAGTACTTC. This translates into CASSTYRVFEQYF.

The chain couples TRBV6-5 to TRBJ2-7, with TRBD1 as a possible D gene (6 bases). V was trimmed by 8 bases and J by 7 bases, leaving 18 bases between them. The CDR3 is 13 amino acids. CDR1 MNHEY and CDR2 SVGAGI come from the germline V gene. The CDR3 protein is CASLGQGSREQYF. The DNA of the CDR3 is TGTGCCAGCCTAGGGCAGGGGAGCAGGGAGCAGTACTTC.

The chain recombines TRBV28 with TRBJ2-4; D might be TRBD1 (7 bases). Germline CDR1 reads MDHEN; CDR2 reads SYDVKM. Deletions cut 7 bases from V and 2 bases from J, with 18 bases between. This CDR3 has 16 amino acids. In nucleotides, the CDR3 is TGTGCCAGCACCGGGGGAGGAGGGGGCCCCAAAAACATTCAGTACTTC. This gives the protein CASTGGGGGPKNIQYF. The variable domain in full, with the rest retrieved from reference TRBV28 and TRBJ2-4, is DVKVTQSSRYLVKRTGEKVFLECVQDMDHENMFWYRQDPGLGLRLIYFSYDVKMKEKGDIPEGYSVSREKKERFSLILESASTNQTSMYLCASTGGGGGPKNIQYFGAGTRLSVL.

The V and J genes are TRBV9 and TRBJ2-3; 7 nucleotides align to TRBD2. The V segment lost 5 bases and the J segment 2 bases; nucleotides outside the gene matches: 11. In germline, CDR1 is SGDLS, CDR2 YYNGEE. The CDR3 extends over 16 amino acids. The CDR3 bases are TGTGCCAGCAGTGATGAATCCGGGACTAACACAGATACGCAGTATTTT. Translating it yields CASSDESGTNTDTQYF.

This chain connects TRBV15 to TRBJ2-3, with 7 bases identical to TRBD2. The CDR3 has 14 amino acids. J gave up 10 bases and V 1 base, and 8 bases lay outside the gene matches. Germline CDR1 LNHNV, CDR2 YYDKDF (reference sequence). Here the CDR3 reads CATSRAQTSRAQYF. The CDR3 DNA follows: TGTGCCACCAGCAGAGCACAGACTAGCCGCGCGCAGTATTTT.

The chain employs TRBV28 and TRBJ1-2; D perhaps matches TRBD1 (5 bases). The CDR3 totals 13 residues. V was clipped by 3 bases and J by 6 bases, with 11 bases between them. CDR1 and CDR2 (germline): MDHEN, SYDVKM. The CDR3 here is CASSLAGRDGYTF. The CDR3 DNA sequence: TGTGCCAGCAGTTTGGCAGGGAGGGATGGCTACACCTTC.

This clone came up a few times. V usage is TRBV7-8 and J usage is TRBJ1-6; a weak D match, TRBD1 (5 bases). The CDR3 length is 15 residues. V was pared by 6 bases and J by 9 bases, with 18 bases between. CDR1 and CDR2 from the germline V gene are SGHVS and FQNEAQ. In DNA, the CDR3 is TGTGCCAGCAGGACCTCCCAGGGAGGGACTTCACCCCTCCACTTT. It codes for CASRTSQGGTSPLHF. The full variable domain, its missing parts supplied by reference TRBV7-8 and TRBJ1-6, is GAGVSQSPRYKVAKRGQDVALRCDPISGHVSLFWYQQALGQGPEFLTYFQNEAQLDKSGLPSDRFFAERPEGSVSTLKIQRTQQEDSAVYLCASRTSQGGTSPLHFGNGTRLTVT.

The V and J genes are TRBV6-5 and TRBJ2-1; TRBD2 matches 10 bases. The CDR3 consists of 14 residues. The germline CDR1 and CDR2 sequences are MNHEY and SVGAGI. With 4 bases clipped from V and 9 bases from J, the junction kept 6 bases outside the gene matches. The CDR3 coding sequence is TGTGCCAGCAGTTTAGGGCTAGCGGGAGCTGAGCAGTTCTTC. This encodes CASSLGLAGAEQFF.

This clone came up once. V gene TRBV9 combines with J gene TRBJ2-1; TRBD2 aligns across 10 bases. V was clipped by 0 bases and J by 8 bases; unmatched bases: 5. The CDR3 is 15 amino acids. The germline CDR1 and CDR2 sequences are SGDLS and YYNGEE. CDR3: CASSVVLAGADEQFF. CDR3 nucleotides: TGTGCCAGCAGCGTAGTGCTAGCGGGAGCGGATGAGCAGTTCTTC.

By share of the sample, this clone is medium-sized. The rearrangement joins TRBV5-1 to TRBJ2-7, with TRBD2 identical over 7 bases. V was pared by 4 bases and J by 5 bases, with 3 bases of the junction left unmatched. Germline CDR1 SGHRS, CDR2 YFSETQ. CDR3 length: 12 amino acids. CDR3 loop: CASSQGLHEQYF. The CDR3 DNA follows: TGCGCCAGCAGCCAGGGACTACACGAGCAGTACTTC.

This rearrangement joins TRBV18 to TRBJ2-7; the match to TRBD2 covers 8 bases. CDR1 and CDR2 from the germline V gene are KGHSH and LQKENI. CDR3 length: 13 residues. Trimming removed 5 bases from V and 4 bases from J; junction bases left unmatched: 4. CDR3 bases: TGTGCCAGCTCATGGGCGGGAGGTTACGAGCAGTACTTC. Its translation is CASSWAGGYEQYF.

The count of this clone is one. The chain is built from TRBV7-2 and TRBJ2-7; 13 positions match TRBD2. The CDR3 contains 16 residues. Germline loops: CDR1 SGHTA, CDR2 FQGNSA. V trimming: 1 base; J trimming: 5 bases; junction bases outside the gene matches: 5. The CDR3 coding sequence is TGTGCCAGCAGCTTAGTCCCCGGGACTAGCGGGGACGAGCAGTACTTC. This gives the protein CASSLVPGTSGDEQYF. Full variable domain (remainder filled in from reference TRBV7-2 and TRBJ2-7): GAGVSQSPSNKVTEKGKDVELRCDPISGHTALYWYRQSLGQGLEFLIYFQGNSAPDKSGLPSDRFSAERTGGSVSTLTIQRTQQEDSAVYLCASSLVPGTSGDEQYFGPGTRLTVT.

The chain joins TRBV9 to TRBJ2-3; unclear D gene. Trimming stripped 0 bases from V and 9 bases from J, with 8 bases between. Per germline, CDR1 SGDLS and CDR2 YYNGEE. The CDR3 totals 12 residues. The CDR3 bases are TGTGCCAGCAGCGTAGACTCCAGAACGCAGTATTTT. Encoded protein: CASSVDSRTQYF.

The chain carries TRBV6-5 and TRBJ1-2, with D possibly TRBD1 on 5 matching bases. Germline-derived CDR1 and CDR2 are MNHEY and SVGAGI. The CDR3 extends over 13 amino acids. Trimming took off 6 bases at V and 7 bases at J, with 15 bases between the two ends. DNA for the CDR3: TGTGCCAGCAGCGCTTCTCAGGGCTCTGGCTACACCTTC. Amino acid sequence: CASSASQGSGYTF.